This TCR beta chain was sequenced in a study of cytomegalovirus exposure and HLA in healthy donors. Findings and limits, study-wide: A later analysis linked a missense DCLRE1C variant to TCR beta V- and J-gene trimming. Exclusion as indistinguishable affected some V segments, including TRBV6-2 and TRBV6-3.

As to this clone: Its antigen is undetermined.

The PCR contained 60 Vbeta and 13 Jbeta primers. Generated by immunoSEQ multiplex PCR, the TCRdb table keeps only in-frame clones and is missing some. This table holds 150,000 to 200,000 clones, around 68% found once. The V end was cut by 5 bases, the J end by 15 bases, with 14 bases between. CDR3 length: 11 residues. In germline, CDR1 is MNHNS, CDR2 SASEGT. The specimen sequenced was PBMCs. The source of this sequence is a girl aged 5-17 years in good health and CMV-seronegative. The rearrangement joins TRBV6-1 to TRBJ2-4; a possible D gene is TRBD2 (5 bases). The DNA for the CDR3 is TGTGCCAGCAGTATCGCTAGCAAGTGGTACTTC. Its protein product is CASSIASKWYF.